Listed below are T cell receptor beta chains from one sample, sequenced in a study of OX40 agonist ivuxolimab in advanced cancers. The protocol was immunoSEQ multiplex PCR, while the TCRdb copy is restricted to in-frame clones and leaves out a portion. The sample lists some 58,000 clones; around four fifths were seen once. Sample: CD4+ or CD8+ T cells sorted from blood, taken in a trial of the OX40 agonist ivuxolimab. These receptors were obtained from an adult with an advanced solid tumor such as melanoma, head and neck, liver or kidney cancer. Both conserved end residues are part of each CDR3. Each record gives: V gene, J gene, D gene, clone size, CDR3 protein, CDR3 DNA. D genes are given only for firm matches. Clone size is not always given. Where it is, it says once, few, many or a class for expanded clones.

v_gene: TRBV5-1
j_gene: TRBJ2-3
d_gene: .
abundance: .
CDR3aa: CASSPLRTVGLYF
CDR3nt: TGCGCCAGCAGCCCACTCCGGACCGTCGGACTATATTTT

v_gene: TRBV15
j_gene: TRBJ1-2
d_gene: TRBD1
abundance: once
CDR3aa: CATSREGGRGLDGYTF
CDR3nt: TGTGCCACCAGCAGAGAAGGCGGCAGGGGGCTTGACGGCTACACCTTC

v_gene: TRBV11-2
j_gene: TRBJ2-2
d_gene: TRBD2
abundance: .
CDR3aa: CASTQAHRGGPNTGELFF
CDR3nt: TGTGCCAGCACCCAAGCCCACCGGGGGGGCCCGAACACCGGGGAGCTGTTTTTT

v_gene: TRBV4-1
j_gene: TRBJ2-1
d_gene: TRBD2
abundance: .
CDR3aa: CASSQRTSGRDNEQFF
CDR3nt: TGCGCCAGCAGCCAGAGGACTAGCGGAAGGGACAATGAGCAGTTCTTC

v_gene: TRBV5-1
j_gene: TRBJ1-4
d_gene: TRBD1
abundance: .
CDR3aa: CASSSDYAPGTGTLLNEKLFF
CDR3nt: TGCGCCAGCAGCTCTGATTACGCCCCCGGGACAGGAACCCTTCTTAATGAAAAACTGTTTTTT

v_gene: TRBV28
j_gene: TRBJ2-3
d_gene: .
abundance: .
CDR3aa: CASSLGTMGYF
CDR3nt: TGTGCCAGCAGTTTAGGGACGATGGGGTATTTT

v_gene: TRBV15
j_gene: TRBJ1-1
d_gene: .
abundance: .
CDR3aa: CATSRDLGDEAFF
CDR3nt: TGTGCCACCAGCAGAGATCTGGGGGATGAAGCTTTCTTT

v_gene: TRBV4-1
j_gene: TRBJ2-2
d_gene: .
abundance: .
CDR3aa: CASTRVENTGELFF
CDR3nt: TGCGCCAGCACCAGGGTGGAGAACACCGGGGAGCTGTTTTTT

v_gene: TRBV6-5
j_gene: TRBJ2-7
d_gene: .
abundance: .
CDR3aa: CASSTSSGTAVEQYF
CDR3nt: TGTGCCAGCAGTACCTCGTCCGGGACGGCGGTTGAGCAGTACTTC

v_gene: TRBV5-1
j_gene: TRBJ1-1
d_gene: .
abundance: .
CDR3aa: CASSTPGAPNTEAFF
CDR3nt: TGCGCCAGCAGCACCCCGGGGGCACCAAACACTGAAGCTTTCTTT

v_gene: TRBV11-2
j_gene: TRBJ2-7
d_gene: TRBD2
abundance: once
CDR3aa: CASSFRGTSEVEQYF
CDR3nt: TGTGCCAGCAGCTTCAGAGGGACTAGCGAAGTCGAGCAGTACTTC

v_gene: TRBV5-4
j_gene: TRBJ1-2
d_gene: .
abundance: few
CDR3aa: CASSLAGKGGYTF
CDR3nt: TGTGCCAGCAGCTTGGCAGGGAAGGGCGGCTACACCTTC

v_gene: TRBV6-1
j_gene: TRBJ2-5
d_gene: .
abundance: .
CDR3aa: CASSELGSQYF
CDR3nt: TGTGCCAGCAGTGAATTGGGGAGCCAGTACTTC

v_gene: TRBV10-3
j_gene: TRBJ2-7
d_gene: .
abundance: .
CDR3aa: CAISESIRESYEQYF
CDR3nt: TGTGCCATCAGTGAGTCGATTCGGGAGTCCTACGAGCAGTACTTC

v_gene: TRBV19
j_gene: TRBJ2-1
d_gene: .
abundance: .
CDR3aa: CASSIQEGSAEQFF
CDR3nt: TGTGCCAGTAGTATTCAAGAGGGGTCGGCAGAGCAGTTCTTC

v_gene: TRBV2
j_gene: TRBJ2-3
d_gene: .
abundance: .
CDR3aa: CASRRVADTQYF
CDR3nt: TGTGCCAGCAGACGAGTTGCAGATACGCAGTATTTT

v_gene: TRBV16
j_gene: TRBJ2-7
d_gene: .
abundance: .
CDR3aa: CASSQDGDYYEQYF
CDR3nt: TGTGCCAGCAGCCAAGACGGGGATTACTACGAGCAGTACTTC

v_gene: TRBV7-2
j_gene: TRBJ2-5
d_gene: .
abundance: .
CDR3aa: CASSLARGVGETQYF
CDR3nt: TGTGCCAGCAGCTTAGCCAGGGGTGTTGGAGAGACCCAGTACTTC

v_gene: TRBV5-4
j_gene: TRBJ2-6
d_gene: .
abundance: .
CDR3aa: CASSLTGRPSGANVLTF
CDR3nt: TGTGCCAGCAGCCTAACCGGCCGACCATCTGGGGCCAACGTCCTGACTTTC

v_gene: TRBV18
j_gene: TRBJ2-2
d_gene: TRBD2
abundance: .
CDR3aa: CASSSQTSGAFTGELFF
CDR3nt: TGTGCCAGCTCATCCCAGACTAGCGGGGCTTTCACCGGGGAGCTGTTTTTT

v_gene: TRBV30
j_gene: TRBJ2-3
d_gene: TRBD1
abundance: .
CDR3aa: CAWKRGLSDTQYF
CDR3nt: TGTGCCTGGAAAAGGGGGCTCTCAGATACGCAGTATTTT